The T cell receptor (beta chain) described here comes from a study of OX40 agonist ivuxolimab in advanced cancers. Study at large: Participants, around 80% male, averaged about 59 years of age, ranging from about 23 to 90.

On this clone itself: Its antigen is unknown.

Sequencing was performed with immunoSEQ multiplex PCR; in TCRdb, only in-frame clones are kept and a portion is missing. Among 68,000 or so clones listed, 85% to 95% were seen once. Broader study findings: In the 0.1-3.0 mg/kg groups, partial responders showed among the lowest expansion. Both CD4+ and CD8+ T cell populations in blood had undergone clonal expansion by week 6 at 0.1 to 3.0 mg/kg.

The starting material was CD4+ or CD8+ T cells sorted from blood, obtained in a trial of the OX40 agonist ivuxolimab. The TCR sequence derives from an adult with an advanced solid tumor such as melanoma, head and neck, liver or kidney cancer.

The CDR3 loop is CASSLTTETYGYTF. The CDR3 DNA sequence: TGTGCCAGCAGCTTAACCACAGAAACTTATGGCTACACCTTC. The rearrangement uses TRBV11-3 and TRBJ1-2, with D unresolved. V lost 2 bases and J lost 5, with 12 bases in between. This CDR3 comprises 14 residues. Germline loops: CDR1 SGHNT, CDR2 YENEEA.